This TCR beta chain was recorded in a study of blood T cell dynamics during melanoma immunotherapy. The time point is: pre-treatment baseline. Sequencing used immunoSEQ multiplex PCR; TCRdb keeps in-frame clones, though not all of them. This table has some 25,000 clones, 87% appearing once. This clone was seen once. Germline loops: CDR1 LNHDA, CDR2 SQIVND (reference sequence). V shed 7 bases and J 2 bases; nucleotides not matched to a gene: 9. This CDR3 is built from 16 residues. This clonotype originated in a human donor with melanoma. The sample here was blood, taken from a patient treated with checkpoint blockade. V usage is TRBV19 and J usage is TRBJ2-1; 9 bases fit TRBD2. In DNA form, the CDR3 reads TGTGCCAGTAACACCGTTAGCGGGAGTCCCTACAATGAGCAGTTCTTC. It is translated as CASNTVSGSPYNEQFF.